This TCR beta chain stems from a study of T-cell reconstitution after alpha-beta-depleted transplantation in children. This sample's TCRbeta library carried unique molecular identifier barcodes. TCRdb processed the PCR reads anew with MiXCR; each CDR3 protein has one entry. The repertoire includes around 670,000 distinct CDR3 sequences, roughly 14% of them detected once, and approximately 0.8% sits in the top ten. A remark on this clonotype: Its antigen is currently unknown.

CDR1 is DFQATT and CDR2 is SNEGSKA in the germline V gene (reference sequence). Trimming took 3 bases from V and 4 from J; bases not matched to a gene: 12. The CDR3 is made up of 17 amino acids. Overall study findings and caveats: High day-60 TCRbeta diversity in some patients came from surviving recipient T cells and thymic progenitors. By about two months after transplant, alpha-beta T cells reportedly arose from several hundred graft clones that had expanded. Hyperexpanded clones declined; after one year, newly produced T cells mostly supplied diversity.

The receptor comes from a girl aged 2 to 10 with congenital amegakaryocytic thrombocytopenia, due to receive a stem cell transplant. The source material was PBMCs, sampled before TCRalphabeta/CD19-depleted stem cell transplant. V gene TRBV20-1 combines with J gene TRBJ2-1; 10 positions agree with TRBD2. The CDR3 sequence is CSASASGSAGGYNEQFF. CDR3 coding DNA: TGCAGTGCTAGTGCTAGCGGGAGCGCTGGGGGATACAATGAGCAGTTCTTC.